This TCR beta chain was sequenced for a study of beta chain features in type 1 diabetes. Study-wide context: The examined sorted cells totaled approximately 100 million across samples.

Purity above 98% was achieved in all sorted populations. There are many counts of this clone. The antigen is undetermined. The same CDR3 also results from other DNA sequences found in this sample. This CDR3 contains 16 residues. The V and J ends lost 1 base and 1 base respectively, with 13 bases between them. The germline gives CDR1 KGHSH, CDR2 LQKENI. The entirety of the isolated RNA underwent reverse transcription, so expressed TCRB transcripts were sequenced. Using immunoSEQ multiplex PCR, the repertoire was profiled, and TCRdb retains in-frame clones only, with some absent. Of 310,000 or so clones listed, roughly 8% were seen once; the top ten hold approximately 0.44%. Overall study results and limits: The study found moderately but significantly shorter TCRB CDR3s in all four CD4+ subsets of Type 1 diabetes patients.

Sequencing input: central memory CD4+ T cells from blood. The J gene is TRBJ1-1, the V gene TRBV18; D might be TRBD1 (5 bases). This sequence originates from a woman younger than 30 in good health. The chain's CDR3 is CASSPRLGTQNTEAFF. The CDR3 nucleotides read TGTGCCAGCTCACCACGGTTAGGGACTCAGAACACTGAAGCTTTCTTT.